What follows are 13 T cell receptor beta chains derived from one specimen sequenced in a study of T cells after posttransplantation cyclophosphamide. Assay used: immunoSEQ multiplex PCR; TCRdb lists only in-frame clones, some missing. The sample lists about 31,000 clones, 90% to 95% occurring once. Cells defined as naive were viable CD3+CD4+ or CD3+CD8+ and CCR7+CD45RA+CD45RO-CD95-CD27+CD28+. Sequencing was performed on naive CD4+ T cells sorted from PBMCs. The receptor set was obtained from a woman in her fifties or sixties in good health, CMV-negative, and a related stem cell transplant donor.

The chain employs TRBV28 and TRBJ2-3, with no clear D. Deletions cut 10 bases from V and 4 bases from J, with 21 bases between. The CDR3 spans 15 residues. Germline assignment: CDR1 MDHEN and CDR2 SYDVKM. CDR3 loop: CATSTLVILADTQYF. The CDR3 DNA reads as TGTGCCACCTCCACTCTAGTGATTCTTGCAGATACGCAGTATTTT.

The chain combines TRBV5-1 with TRBJ1-1; perhaps TRBD1 as D (5 bases). The CDR3 is made up of 13 amino acids. The V gene's germline CDR1 is SGHRS and CDR2 YFSETQ. Trimming took off 4 bases at V and 4 bases at J, with 11 bases between the two ends. CDR3 sequence: CASSQQEGTEAFF. The DNA for the CDR3 is TGCGCCAGCAGCCAACAGGAAGGCACTGAAGCTTTCTTT.

The chain combines TRBV28 with TRBJ1-2; D is uncertain. The CDR3 runs to 12 residues. V was clipped by 4 bases and J by 3 bases, with 6 bases between them. Germline CDR1 reads MDHEN; CDR2 reads SYDVKM. CDR3 region: CASSSRDYGYTF. The DNA of the CDR3 is TGTGCCAGCAGTTCGAGGGACTATGGCTACACCTTC.

This chain joins TRBV11-2 and TRBJ2-1; TRBD1 matches 8 bases. V was pared by 5 bases and J by 9 bases, with 9 bases of the junction left unmatched. The CDR3 runs 14 residues. Germline lookup yields CDR1 SGHAT and CDR2 FQNNGV. CDR3 coding DNA: TGTGCCAGCAGCGAGGGGCCGACAGGGGTTGAGCAGTTCTTC. Translated: CASSEGPTGVEQFF.

The chain carries TRBV27 and TRBJ2-4; tentative D call: TRBD2 (5 bases). Trimming stripped 2 bases from V and 0 bases from J, with 5 bases between. Germline loops: CDR1 MNHEY, CDR2 SMNVEV (reference sequence). CDR3 length equals 14 residues. In DNA form, the CDR3 reads TGTGCCAGCAGTTTAGGGAGAGCCAAAAACATTCAGTACTTC. Its protein is CASSLGRAKNIQYF.

V is TRBV28 and J is TRBJ2-5; the match to TRBD1 covers 9 bases. The end of the DNA is better explained by TRBJ2-7, so the J call may be wrong. The CDR3 has 14 amino acids. The germline V gene has CDR1 MDHEN and CDR2 SYDVKM. CDR3 sequence reads: CASSLGGTGSEQYF. The CDR3, as DNA: TGTGCCAGCAGTTTGGGGGGGACAGGGTCCGAGCAGTACTTC.

The chain joins TRBV7-2 to TRBJ2-7; possibly TRBD1 for D (5 bases). The CDR3 extends over 12 amino acids. Deletions cut 5 bases from V and 4 bases from J, with 9 bases between. From germline, CDR1 is SGHTA and CDR2 FQGNSA. The CDR3 reads CASSAQGYEQYF. The CDR3 region has the DNA TGTGCCAGCAGCGCCCAGGGTTACGAGCAGTACTTC.

This clone occurred once. This chain uses TRBV7-3 with TRBJ2-1; D is undetermined. Germline CDR1 reads SGHTA; CDR2 reads FQGTGA. The CDR3 runs 15 residues. Trimming pared 5 bases from V and 4 bases from J, leaving 15 bases between. The CDR3 region is CASSPVAGRYNEQFF. CDR3 bases: TGTGCCAGCAGCCCCGTTGCCGGTCGTTACAATGAGCAGTTCTTC.

The rearrangement joins TRBV7-3 to TRBJ2-3; the D gene is possibly TRBD2 (7 bases). The V gene lost 2 bases and the J gene lost 2 bases, with 11 bases spanning the gap. This CDR3 spans 15 amino acids. Germline assignment: CDR1 SGHTA and CDR2 FQGTGA. The CDR3 region has the DNA TGTGCCAGCAGCTTAGGGGGGGGGCACACAGATACGCAGTATTTT. Its protein is CASSLGGGHTDTQYF.

The rearrangement uses TRBV13 and TRBJ1-2; tentatively, D is TRBD1 (6 bases). From germline, CDR1 is PRHDT and CDR2 FYEKMQ (reference sequence). CDR3 length: 14 residues. V was cut by 0 bases and J by 4 bases, with 9 bases left in between. CDR3 sequence (DNA): TGTGCCAGCAGCTTAGGACAGGGTGGCTATGGCTACACCTTC. Encoded protein: CASSLGQGGYGYTF.

The rearrangement joins TRBV28 to TRBJ2-3, with a possible D match to TRBD1 (5 bases). Trimming pared 6 bases from V and 1 base from J, leaving 14 bases between. The germline CDR1 and CDR2 sequences are MDHEN and SYDVKM. The CDR3 has 15 amino acids. CDR3 in amino acids: CASSPQLRGTDTQYF. CDR3 nucleotides: TGTGCCAGCAGCCCACAGCTCAGGGGCACAGATACGCAGTATTTT.

The genes are TRBV5-1 and TRBJ2-1, with a tentative D call TRBD2 (6 bases). V was clipped by 5 bases and J by 3 bases, with 15 bases between them. Germline V gene data show CDR1 as SGHRS and CDR2 as YFSETQ. The CDR3 consists of 15 residues. CDR3 residues: CASRTGTGGYNEQFF. The CDR3 DNA follows: TGCGCCAGCAGGACCGGGACTGGGGGCTACAATGAGCAGTTCTTC.

This chain connects TRBV30 to TRBJ1-4; D gene ambiguous. The germline gives CDR1 GTSNPN, CDR2 SVGIG (reference sequence). The CDR3 covers 15 residues. V was trimmed by 0 bases and J by 2 bases, leaving 10 bases between them. DNA for the CDR3: TGTGCCTGGAGTGTAAAAGGGAGGACTAATGAAAAACTGTTTTTT. Translating gives CAWSVKGRTNEKLFF. The full variable domain, rest sourced from reference TRBV30 and TRBJ1-4, is SQTIHQWPATLVQPVGSPLSLECTVEGTSNPNLYWYRQAAGRGLQLLFYSVGIGQISSEVPQNLSASRPQDRQFILSSKKLLLSDSGFYLCAWSVKGRTNEKLFFGSGTQLSVL.